A single sample is the source of the 32 T cell receptor beta chains below, sequenced in a study of T cell responses to AZD1222 COVID-19 vaccine. Method: immunoSEQ multiplex PCR; TCRdb's copy keeps in-frame clones and lacks some. The table records 120,000 or so clones, roughly 91% of them present only once. Sequencing was performed on peripheral blood, taken on day 0 of MenACWY control vaccination. These receptors came from an adult in good health.

The J gene is TRBJ1-6, the V gene TRBV7-2, with D possibly being TRBD1 (5 bases). The V and J ends lost 5 bases and 7 bases respectively, with 9 bases between them. Germline loops: CDR1 SGHTA, CDR2 FQGNSA. The CDR3 sequence is 13 residues long. The CDR3 protein is CASSGHRNSPLHF. The CDR3 DNA follows: TGTGCCAGCAGCGGGCACAGGAATTCACCCCTCCACTTT.

This chain joins TRBV6-2 or TRBV6-3 and TRBJ2-1, with 8 positions matching TRBD1. Unmatched junction bases numbered 5, after V lost 0 bases and J lost 7 bases. Germline V gene lookup returns CDR1 MNHEY and CDR2 SVGEGT. The CDR3 has 15 amino acids. The CDR3 nucleotides are TGTGCCAGCAGTTACTCAGGGACAGGTCCGAATGAGCAGTTCTTC. Protein: CASSYSGTGPNEQFF.

The J gene is TRBJ2-7, the V gene TRBV28; possibly TRBD1 for D (6 bases). This CDR3 has 14 residues. Germline CDR1 MDHEN, CDR2 SYDVKM. V lost 3 bases and J 4 bases, leaving 13 bases between the germline ends. CDR3 residues: CASSFPGGVYEQYF. The DNA for the CDR3 is TGTGCCAGCAGTTTCCCTGGGGGCGTTTACGAGCAGTACTTC.

The rearrangement uses TRBV6-2 or TRBV6-3 and TRBJ2-6; D call uncertain. The CDR3 sequence is 15 residues long. Between the trimmed V and J ends, which lost 5 bases and 0 bases, there was a span of 8 bases. Germline CDR1 and CDR2: MNHEY and SVGEGT. The CDR3 sequence: CASSKTDSGANVLTF. The CDR3 DNA sequence: TGTGCCAGCAGTAAGACGGACTCTGGGGCCAACGTCCTGACTTTC.

The V call is TRBV28, the J call TRBJ1-2; 9 bases align to TRBD1. Per the germline V gene, CDR1 is MDHEN and CDR2 is SYDVKM. The CDR3 covers 16 residues. V was pared by 2 bases and J by 0 bases, with 4 bases of the junction left unmatched. CDR3 coding DNA: TGTGCCAGCAGTTTACTCGGACAGGGGCCTAACTATGGCTACACCTTC. Amino acids: CASSLLGQGPNYGYTF.

This clone was detected only once. The chain carries TRBV5-8 and TRBJ1-5; the D gene is possibly TRBD1 (5 bases). The CDR3 is 15 residues long. V was clipped by 1 base and J by 4 bases, with 12 bases between them. Per the germline V gene, CDR1 is SGHTS and CDR2 is YDEGEE. CDR3 protein: CASSLRGRSNQPQHF. DNA for the CDR3: TGTGCCAGCAGCTTGAGGGGACGGAGTAATCAGCCCCAGCATTTT.

The gene calls are TRBV5-1 and TRBJ1-6; D perhaps matches TRBD1 (5 bases). The length of the CDR3 is 15 residues. CDR1 and CDR2 from the germline V gene are SGHRS and YFSETQ. Trimming took 1 base from V and 8 from J, leaving 13 bases between them. As DNA, the CDR3 is TGCGCCAGCAGCTTGTCGGGTCAGGGCTATTCACCCCTCCACTTT. This codes for CASSLSGQGYSPLHF.

Turning to this clone: Other DNA sequences in the same sample also yield this CDR3. The gene calls are TRBV19 and TRBJ1-5, with 8 bases matching TRBD1. The CDR3 length is 15 residues. V was clipped by 4 bases and J by 2 bases; unmatched bases: 4. CDR1 and CDR2 (germline): LNHDA, SQIVND (reference sequence). The chain's CDR3 is CASSTGGAGNQPQHF. Here the CDR3 DNA reads TGTGCCAGTAGTACAGGGGGCGCCGGCAATCAGCCCCAGCATTTT.

The rearrangement links TRBV18 to TRBJ2-1; 8 nucleotides match TRBD2. V shed 2 bases, J shed 10 bases, and the junction held 7 bases outside the gene matches. Germline-derived CDR1 and CDR2 are KGHSH and LQKENI. This CDR3 has 14 amino acids. The CDR3 sequence: CASSPNSGMKEQFF. The CDR3 nucleotides are TGTGCCAGCTCACCAAATAGCGGGATGAAGGAGCAGTTCTTC.

V is TRBV4-3 and J is TRBJ1-1, with a tentative D call TRBD1 (5 bases). Germline V gene data show CDR1 as LGHNA and CDR2 as YSLEER. V was clipped by 4 bases and J by 0 bases, with 21 bases between them. CDR3 size: 18 residues. DNA for the CDR3: TGCGCCAGCAGCCTGTCCCCGGGACTCTCTCTAATGAACACTGAAGCTTTCTTT. It encodes CASSLSPGLSLMNTEAFF.

This clone has a single count. This chain uses TRBV5-1 with TRBJ1-4; 9 bases are a match to TRBD1. Germline V gene lookup returns CDR1 SGHRS and CDR2 YFSETQ. The CDR3 totals 17 residues. With 0 bases clipped from V and 4 bases from J, the junction kept 7 bases outside the gene matches. The CDR3 reads CASSLGPKGQGNEKLFF. CDR3 nucleotide sequence: TGCGCCAGCAGCTTGGGCCCCAAGGGACAGGGTAATGAAAAACTGTTTTTT.

V and J are TRBV5-6 and TRBJ2-5, with a weak D call TRBD1 (5 bases). This CDR3 has 15 residues. CDR1 SGHDT and CDR2 YYEEEE come from the germline V gene. Trimming shortened V by 4 bases and J by 0 bases, and 13 bases separated the two germline ends. CDR3: CASSLRQTYQETQYF. The CDR3 bases are TGTGCCAGCAGCCTTCGACAGACTTACCAAGAGACCCAGTACTTC.

The chain joins TRBV7-9 to TRBJ1-2, with D possibly TRBD1 on 5 matching bases. The CDR3 contains 14 residues. Per germline, CDR1 SEHNR and CDR2 FQNEAQ (reference sequence). Trimming shortened V by 1 base and J by 4 bases, and 10 bases separated the two germline ends. The CDR3 here is CASSLVGLIYGYTF. The CDR3, as DNA: TGTGCCAGCAGCTTAGTGGGACTCATCTATGGCTACACCTTC.

The chain has TRBV4-2 and TRBJ2-7; D is perhaps TRBD2 (6 bases). Trimming took 2 bases from V and 3 from J, leaving 17 bases between them. Germline V lookup: CDR1 LGHNA, CDR2 YNFKEQ. There are 16 residues in the CDR3. DNA for the CDR3: TGTGCCAGCAGCCAACACTCCGGGACTTCGATCTACGAGCAGTACTTC. Translated: CASSQHSGTSIYEQYF.

CDR3 nucleotide sequence: TGTGCAAGTCGCTTGGCCCGACGACACTCTGGGGCCAACGTCCTGACTTTC. This encodes CASRLARRHSGANVLTF. This chain uses TRBV12-2 with TRBJ2-6; the table assigns TRBD1, which was not confirmed against the DNA. TRBV12-2 is designated a pseudogene. The CDR3 is 17 amino acids.

V is TRBV11-2 and J is TRBJ1-1; the D is unclear. The CDR3 consists of 12 residues. From germline, CDR1 is SGHAT and CDR2 FQNNGV. The V end lost 5 bases, the J end lost 11 bases, and 15 bases lay between the germline ends. CDR3 in DNA: TGTGCCAGCAGCCTTAGCCTCTCGGAGGCTTTCTTT. Translating it yields CASSLSLSEAFF. Looking up the rest from reference TRBV11-2 and TRBJ1-1 gives the full variable domain: EAGVAQSPRYKIIEKRQSVAFWCNPISGHATLYWYQQILGQGPKLLIQFQNNGVVDDSQLPKDRFSAERLKGVDSTLKIQPAKLEDSAVYLCASSLSLSEAFFGQGTRLTVV.

This clone was seen more than once but under ten times. The rearrangement joins TRBV6-5 to TRBJ1-4, with a weak D call TRBD1 (5 bases). With 0 bases removed from V and 4 bases from J, the gap between germline ends came to 12 bases. The CDR3 totals 16 residues. Germline V lookup: CDR1 MNHEY, CDR2 SVGAGI. The CDR3 region is CASSYSWEGSNEKLFF. CDR3 nucleotides: TGTGCCAGCAGTTACTCCTGGGAGGGGAGTAATGAAAAACTGTTTTTT.

This chain uses TRBV5-1 with TRBJ2-2, with D possibly being TRBD1 (5 bases). V lost 2 bases to trimming and J lost 4 bases, with 12 bases between them. The CDR3 is 15 residues long. Germline V lookup: CDR1 SGHRS, CDR2 YFSETQ. The CDR3 sequence is CASSFTGPGTGELFF. The CDR3 DNA is TGCGCCAGCAGCTTTACAGGTCCGGGCACCGGGGAGCTGTTTTTT.

The CDR3 bases are TGTGCCAGCAGTTACTCGATGCAGCCGTCTGTAACTGAAGCTTTCTTT. Protein product: CASSYSMQPSVTEAFF. V is TRBV6-5 and J is TRBJ1-1, with no clear D. CDR1 is MNHEY and CDR2 is SVGAGI in the germline V gene. The V gene lost 0 bases and the J gene lost 5 bases, with 16 bases spanning the gap. The CDR3 is 16 residues long.

The chain is built from TRBV18 and TRBJ1-3, with a possible D match to TRBD1 (5 bases). Germline CDR1 KGHSH, CDR2 LQKENI. Trimming cost V 3 bases and J 4 bases, with 13 bases left between them. The CDR3 is 15 residues long. CDR3 region: CASSPNQGIGNTIYF. The CDR3 DNA reads as TGTGCCAGCTCACCTAATCAGGGTATCGGAAACACCATATATTTT. Drawing the rest from reference TRBV18 and TRBJ1-3, the complete variable domain is NAGVMQNPRHLVRRRGQEARLRCSPMKGHSHVYWYRQLPEEGLKFMVYLQKENIIDESGMPKERFSAEFPKEGPSILRIQQVVRGDSAAYFCASSPNQGIGNTIYFGEGSWLTVV.

V is TRBV18 and J is TRBJ1-1; no reliable D call. CDR1 and CDR2 (germline): KGHSH, LQKENI. The CDR3 covers 13 residues. V was pared by 4 bases and J by 2 bases, with 8 bases between. The CDR3 coding sequence is TGTGCCAGCTCACAAGGGATAAACACTGAAGCTTTCTTT. Its translation is CASSQGINTEAFF. The full variable domain, rest sourced from reference TRBV18 and TRBJ1-1, is NAGVMQNPRHLVRRRGQEARLRCSPMKGHSHVYWYRQLPEEGLKFMVYLQKENIIDESGMPKERFSAEFPKEGPSILRIQQVVRGDSAAYFCASSQGINTEAFFGQGTRLTVV.

This clone was observed a handful of times. V is TRBV7-9 and J is TRBJ1-4, with 7 nucleotides matching TRBD1. Germline loops: CDR1 SEHNR, CDR2 FQNEAQ (reference sequence). The J segment lost 8 bases and the V segment lost 5 bases, leaving 11 bases of the junction unmatched. The CDR3 is made up of 15 amino acids. The chain's CDR3 is CASSRREGAEEKLFF. CDR3 coding DNA: TGTGCCAGCAGCCGCCGGGAGGGGGCAGAAGAAAAACTGTTTTTT. Filled out from reference TRBV7-9 and TRBJ1-4, the complete variable domain reads DTGVSQNPRHKITKRGQNVTFRCDPISEHNRLYWYRQTLGQGPEFLTYFQNEAQLEKSRLLSDRFSAERPKGSFSTLEIQRTEQGDSAMYLCASSRREGAEEKLFFGSGTQLSVL.

The chain has TRBV11-2 and TRBJ2-1; tentative D call: TRBD2 (6 bases). The germline V gene encodes CDR1 SGHAT and CDR2 FQNNGV. Trimming stripped 5 bases from V and 5 bases from J, with 10 bases between. This CDR3 comprises 13 residues. CDR3 DNA sequence: TGTGCCAGCAGCCGGGGACTCAACAATGAGCAGTTCTTC. Translation: CASSRGLNNEQFF.

This chain connects TRBV6-5 to TRBJ2-7, with 9 bases that match TRBD2. Germline lookup yields CDR1 MNHEY and CDR2 SVGAGI. Trimming removed 6 bases from V and 6 bases from J; junction bases left unmatched: 9. The CDR3 covers 14 residues. Written as DNA, the CDR3 is TGTGCCAGCAGGCTAGGTGGCGGGAGGGTCGAGCAGTACTTC. It specifies CASRLGGGRVEQYF.

The chain carries TRBV28 and TRBJ1-1; D gene uncertain. Trimming took off 5 bases at V and 1 base at J, with 11 bases between the two ends. Germline V lookup: CDR1 MDHEN, CDR2 SYDVKM. This CDR3 is 14 amino acids long. The DNA of the CDR3 is TGTGCCAGCAGTCCCCCCGACACGAACACTGAAGCTTTCTTT. It encodes CASSPPDTNTEAFF.

The rearrangement uses TRBV15 and TRBJ2-7; tentatively, D is TRBD2 (5 bases). This CDR3 is built from 13 residues. Germline V gives CDR1 LNHNV, CDR2 YYDKDF (reference sequence). Trimming took 5 bases from V and 3 from J, leaving 11 bases between them. CDR3 DNA sequence: TGTGCCACCAGCGAGGGAAGTTACTACGAGCAGTACTTC. Translated, it gives CATSEGSYYEQYF.

V usage is TRBV6-2 or TRBV6-3 and J usage is TRBJ2-7; no clear D gene. V shed 4 bases and J shed 3 bases, with 7 bases lying between them. This CDR3 spans 12 amino acids. Per the germline V gene, CDR1 is MNHEY and CDR2 is SVGEGT. CDR3 bases: TGTGCCAGCAGTTTGCCAAGCTACGAGCAGTACGTC. It encodes CASSLPSYEQYV.

This rearrangement joins TRBV7-9 to TRBJ2-3, with D perhaps assigned TRBD1 or TRBD2 (5 bases each). The length of the CDR3 is 15 residues. Germline values: CDR1 SEHNR, CDR2 FQNEAQ (reference sequence). V was trimmed by 5 bases and J by 1 base, leaving 13 bases between them. The CDR3 loop reads CASSPTGLRTDTQYF. The DNA of the CDR3 is TGTGCCAGCAGCCCCACAGGACTCCGCACAGATACGCAGTATTTT.

This clone appeared a single time. V and J are TRBV29-1 and TRBJ2-5; D perhaps matches TRBD1 (7 bases). Trimming removed 2 bases at V and 5 bases at J, with 12 bases between. Germline V gene data show CDR1 as SQVTM and CDR2 as ANQGSEA. CDR3 size: 13 residues. CDR3 in amino acids: CSVESGGRETQYF. CDR3 sequence (DNA): TGCAGCGTTGAATCAGGGGGGAGGGAGACCCAGTACTTC.

This clone was observed a few times. The V call is TRBV5-6, the J call TRBJ1-6, with a possible D match to TRBD1 (6 bases). The CDR3 consists of 15 residues. V dropped 2 bases and J dropped 6 bases, with 12 bases sitting between them. The germline V gene has CDR1 SGHDT and CDR2 YYEEEE. CDR3 coding DNA: TGTGCCAGCAGCTTACTCGACAGGATTAATTCACCCCTCCACTTT. Translation gives CASSLLDRINSPLHF.

This chain links TRBV10-2 with TRBJ2-3; 9 nucleotides line up with TRBD1. The J segment lost 0 bases and the V segment lost 2 bases, leaving 9 bases of the junction unmatched. The CDR3 has 18 residues. Germline V gene lookup returns CDR1 WSHSY and CDR2 SAAADI. The CDR3 is CASSEPTDRGASTDTQYF. The CDR3, as DNA: TGCGCCAGCAGTGAGCCGACGGACAGGGGAGCTAGCACAGATACGCAGTATTTT.

This clone was found once. This rearrangement joins TRBV2 to TRBJ2-3, with D uncertain. Germline CDR1 and CDR2: SNHLY and FYNNEI. The V gene lost 5 bases and the J gene lost 0 bases, with 6 bases spanning the gap. CDR3 length: 13 amino acids. Here the CDR3 reads CASSPGSTDTQYF. As DNA, the CDR3 is TGTGCCAGCAGTCCCGGGAGCACAGATACGCAGTATTTT.